This T cell receptor beta chain emerged from a study of a mutant IDH1 vaccine in newly diagnosed glioma. About the study: Patients received eight vaccinations in weeks 1, 3, 5, 7, 11, 15, 19, 23.

Time point noted: week 11, during vaccination. Topical imiquimod was applied with each vaccine dose, which held 300 ug of mutant IDH1 20-mer peptide. In this sample, this clone turned up once. As yet, its antigen is unknown. TCRdb keeps only in-frame clones here, not all; method: immunoSEQ multiplex PCR. The sample shows 95,000 to 120,000 clones, 75% to 90% of them seen only once. This clonotype was obtained from a woman aged 50 to 60 with glioma. The sample in question was PBMCs, obtained from a glioma patient whose treatment included an IDH1 peptide vaccine.

The CDR3 here is CASSPTGRQGWETQYF. CDR3 nucleotides: TGTGCCAGCAGCCCCACCGGAAGACAGGGGTGGGAGACCCAGTACTTC. The chain employs TRBV27 and TRBJ2-5; 8 bases match TRBD1. This CDR3 has 16 amino acids. The V gene end was trimmed by 6 bases and the J gene end by 5 bases; junction bases not matched to a gene: 14. The V gene's germline CDR1 is MNHEY and CDR2 SMNVEV (reference sequence).